What follows describes a single T cell receptor (beta chain). Its antigen is unidentified. This specimen belongs to a study of PD-1 blockade in classical Hodgkin lymphoma. Overall study findings and caveats: Differences between repertoires have undefined causes, possibly disease activity or prior therapy.

TCRdb's copy holds only in-frame clones and misses some; the assay was immunoSEQ multiplex PCR. The sample holds approximately 100,000 clones, around 80% seen once. The CDR3 totals 14 residues. V was pared by 8 bases and J by 3 bases, with 13 bases between. From germline, CDR1 is MNHEY and CDR2 SVGAGI. The sample's time point: cycle 4 day 1 (C4D1), after 6 weeks of nivolumab. Following autologous stem cell transplantation, relapse occurred in every patient, and exposure to brentuximab vedotin varied. The TCR was taken from a human donor with classical Hodgkin lymphoma. Here the sequenced sample was peripheral blood mononuclear cells (PBMCs), taken before the fourth cycle of nivolumab. V gene TRBV6-5 combines with J gene TRBJ2-2; unclear D gene. For the CDR3, the DNA is TGTGCCAGCCGCGGAATCGGGTACACCGGGGAGCTGTTTTTT. This encodes CASRGIGYTGELFF.